These 13 T cell receptor beta chains share one sample of origin, sequenced in a study of blood T cell repertoires in COVID-19. Assay used: immunoSEQ multiplex PCR; TCRdb lists only in-frame clones, some missing. The data contain under 200,000 clones, about 90% of them seen just once; the ten biggest clones take up about 7%. What was sequenced was PBMCs or T cells enriched from blood (not recorded which). The receptors derive from a woman aged 50 to 60 who had recovered from COVID-19.

This clone was counted once. The CDR3 DNA sequence: TGTGCCAGCCGCTCGGGGGACGGGCCCGCCGCGTCCTACGAGCAGTACTTC. This sequence encodes CASRSGDGPAASYEQYF. The chain joins TRBV27 to TRBJ2-7; tentative D call: TRBD2 (6 bases). Germline V gene lookup returns CDR1 MNHEY and CDR2 SMNVEV (reference sequence). V lost 8 bases to trimming and J lost 1 base, with 24 bases between them. The CDR3 has 17 amino acids.

CDR3 nucleotide sequence: TGTGCCACTTCGCCACAGGGTTCCTACGAGCAGTACTTC. Its protein is CATSPQGSYEQYF. This chain links TRBV28 with TRBJ2-7; a weak D match, TRBD1 (6 bases). CDR1 is MDHEN, CDR2 SYDVKM, per germline. Trimming pared 10 bases from V and 1 base from J, leaving 14 bases between. The CDR3 is 13 residues long. The whole variable domain, filled in from reference TRBV28 and TRBJ2-7, reads DVKVTQSSRYLVKRTGEKVFLECVQDMDHENMFWYRQDPGLGLRLIYFSYDVKMKEKGDIPEGYSVSREKKERFSLILESASTNQTSMYLCATSPQGSYEQYFGPGTRLTVT.

This chain uses TRBV19 with TRBJ1-2; D unresolved. Germline-derived CDR1 and CDR2 are LNHDA and SQIVND (reference sequence). The CDR3 extends over 12 amino acids. The ends were cut back, 7 bases at V and 0 bases at J, with 6 bases in the middle. In nucleotides, the CDR3 is TGTGCCAGTACGGGTGCTAACTATGGCTACACCTTC. Translating it yields CASTGANYGYTF.

DNA for the CDR3: TGTGCCAGCAGACCAGTGGGCACCTACACTGAAGCTTTCTTT. Residues: CASRPVGTYTEAFF. J is TRBJ1-1 and V is TRBV6-5; no clear D. The CDR3 length is 14 residues. The germline gives CDR1 MNHEY, CDR2 SVGAGI. V was cut by 6 bases and J by 3 bases, with 14 bases left in between.

The J gene is TRBJ2-5, the V gene TRBV5-4; 10 nucleotides match TRBD2. The CDR3 length is 14 residues. The J segment lost 5 bases and the V segment lost 0 bases, leaving 1 base of the junction unmatched. The germline V gene encodes CDR1 SGHNT and CDR2 YYREEE (reference sequence). The CDR3 here is CASSLASGSETQYF. The CDR3, as DNA: TGTGCCAGCAGCTTGGCTAGCGGGAGTGAGACCCAGTACTTC. The whole variable domain, filled in from reference TRBV5-4 and TRBJ2-5, reads ETGVTQSPTHLIKTRGQQVTLRCSSQSGHNTVSWYQQALGQGPQFIFQYYREEENGRGNFPPRFSGLQFPNYSSELNVNALELDDSALYLCASSLASGSETQYFGPGTRLLVL.

This clone was detected only once. The J gene is TRBJ2-1, the V gene TRBV29-1, with 11 bases that match TRBD2. The CDR3 runs 11 residues. With V trimmed by 7 bases and J by 9 bases, 2 bases remained unmatched. Looked up from germline, CDR1 is SQVTM and CDR2 is ANQGSEA. This CDR3 is CSATSGVEQFF. CDR3 coding DNA: TGCAGCGCGACTAGCGGGGTTGAGCAGTTCTTC.

The V call is TRBV18, the J call TRBJ2-1; 12 nucleotides line up with TRBD2. This CDR3 has 16 residues. From germline, CDR1 is KGHSH and CDR2 LQKENI. After removal of 6 bases from V and 8 bases from J, the junction contained 11 bases not matched to a gene. The CDR3 spells CASSPRGLAGGDEQFF. CDR3 DNA sequence: TGTGCCAGCTCCCCCCGAGGGCTAGCGGGAGGGGATGAGCAGTTCTTC.

The rearrangement links TRBV29-1 to TRBJ2-5, with D perhaps matching TRBD1 (6 bases). The CDR3 contains 15 residues. V was trimmed by 6 bases and J by 5 bases, leaving 22 bases between them. CDR1 SQVTM and CDR2 ANQGSEA come from the germline V gene. The CDR3 DNA reads as TGCAGCGTCGATCCTCAGACAGGCCACCCCGAGACCCAGTACTTC. It encodes CSVDPQTGHPETQYF.

The chain combines TRBV5-6 with TRBJ2-1; TRBD2 matches 10 bases. Trimming removed 2 bases from V and 9 bases from J; junction bases left unmatched: 5. Germline V CDR1 and CDR2: SGHDT, YYEEEE. This CDR3 comprises 14 residues. This CDR3 is CASSFTSGKSEQFF. In DNA, the CDR3 is TGTGCCAGCAGCTTTACTAGCGGGAAGAGTGAGCAGTTCTTC.

The J gene is TRBJ2-1, the V gene TRBV10-3, with a possible D match to TRBD1 (5 bases). The CDR3 loop spans 15 amino acids. V was trimmed by 0 bases and J by 3 bases, leaving 9 bases between them. Germline loops: CDR1 ENHRY, CDR2 SYGVKD. The CDR3 spells CAISESGLDYNEQFF. CDR3 sequence (DNA): TGTGCCATCAGTGAGTCGGGGCTAGACTACAATGAGCAGTTCTTC.

The chain combines TRBV7-8 with TRBJ1-5, with D tentatively TRBD1 (5 bases). V lost 5 bases to trimming and J lost 6 bases, with 26 bases between them. CDR1 and CDR2 (germline): SGHVS, FQNEAQ. This CDR3 has 18 residues. Here the CDR3 reads CASSPGEDRAGNGQPQHF. CDR3 nucleotides: TGTGCCAGCAGCCCGGGGGAGGATCGGGCAGGGAACGGTCAGCCCCAGCATTTT.

The chain employs TRBV11-2 and TRBJ2-1; maybe TRBD2 (5 bases). Trimming pared 4 bases from V and 6 bases from J, leaving 19 bases between. Germline V CDR1 and CDR2: SGHAT, FQNNGV. This CDR3 comprises 16 residues. CDR3 region: CASSSRARDISNEQFF. In DNA form, the CDR3 reads TGTGCCAGCAGCTCCCGGGCTCGGGATATCTCCAATGAGCAGTTCTTC.

V and J are TRBV10-3 and TRBJ1-1; D gene uncertain. V was cut by 3 bases and J by 0 bases, with 8 bases left in between. Germline lookup yields CDR1 ENHRY and CDR2 SYGVKD. This CDR3 has 14 residues. CDR3 loop: CAISELDMNTEAFF. In nucleotides, the CDR3 is TGTGCCATCAGTGAACTAGACATGAACACTGAAGCTTTCTTT.